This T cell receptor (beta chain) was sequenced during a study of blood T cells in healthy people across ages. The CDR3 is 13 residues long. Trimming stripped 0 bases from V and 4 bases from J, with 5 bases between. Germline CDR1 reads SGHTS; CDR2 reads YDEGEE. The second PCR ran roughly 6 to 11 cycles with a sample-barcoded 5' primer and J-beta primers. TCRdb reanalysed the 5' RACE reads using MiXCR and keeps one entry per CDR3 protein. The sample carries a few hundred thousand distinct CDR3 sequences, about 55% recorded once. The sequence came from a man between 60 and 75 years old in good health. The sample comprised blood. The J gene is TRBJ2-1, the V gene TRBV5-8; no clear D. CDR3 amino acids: CASSLAVYNEQFF. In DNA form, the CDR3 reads TGTGCCAGCAGCTTGGCTGTTTACAATGAGCAGTTCTTC.